A single sample gave rise to the 14 T cell receptor beta chains below, sequenced in a study of shared T cell receptors in the human thymus. Profiled with immunoSEQ multiplex PCR; TCRdb holds only in-frame clones, not every one. The sample includes around 340,000 clones, about 95% seen only once; the top ten take roughly 0.02%. Sequencing was done on a sample of thymocytes. These receptor sequences come from a human donor.

The chain has TRBV4-3 and TRBJ2-1; TRBD2 aligns across 9 bases. After removal of 5 bases from V and 9 bases from J, the junction contained 20 bases not matched to a gene. Germline V gene sequence: CDR1 LGHNA, CDR2 YSLEER. This CDR3 is 18 amino acids long. The CDR3 spells CASSNIIITGTSYSEQFF. The CDR3 DNA reads as TGCGCCAGCAGCAACATTATCATCACCGGGACTAGCTATAGTGAGCAGTTCTTC.

This chain uses TRBV28 with TRBJ1-5, with D perhaps TRBD1 (5 bases). The CDR3 has 17 amino acids. Germline loops: CDR1 MDHEN, CDR2 SYDVKM. The V end lost 3 bases, the J end lost 1 base, and 16 bases lay between the germline ends. CDR3 protein: CASSFLSDSRSNQPQHF. DNA of the CDR3: TGTGCCAGCAGTTTCTTGTCTGACAGTAGAAGCAATCAGCCCCAGCATTTT.

The rearrangement uses TRBV28 and TRBJ1-1, with a possible D match to TRBD1 (6 bases). Germline loops: CDR1 MDHEN, CDR2 SYDVKM. The V gene lost 6 bases and the J gene lost 5 bases, with 10 bases spanning the gap. This CDR3 contains 12 residues. CDR3 in DNA: TGTGCCAGCAGCTTACAGGGAACTGAAGCTTTCTTT. Translated: CASSLQGTEAFF.

The chain is built from TRBV28 and TRBJ2-1; weak D call: TRBD1 (5 bases). CDR1 and CDR2 (germline): MDHEN, SYDVKM. Deletions cut 6 bases from V and 0 bases from J, with 24 bases between. There are 19 residues in the CDR3. DNA of the CDR3: TGTGCCAGCAGCGTGAACCGTACAGAAAAGGGGTCCTCCTACAATGAGCAGTTCTTC. Its translation is CASSVNRTEKGSSYNEQFF. Complete variable domain (other parts from reference TRBV28 and TRBJ2-1): DVKVTQSSRYLVKRTGEKVFLECVQDMDHENMFWYRQDPGLGLRLIYFSYDVKMKEKGDIPEGYSVSREKKERFSLILESASTNQTSMYLCASSVNRTEKGSSYNEQFFGPGTRLTVL.

This chain connects TRBV5-4 to TRBJ2-5, with a tentative D call TRBD2 (6 bases). V dropped 4 bases and J dropped 2 bases, with 21 bases sitting between them. This CDR3 comprises 17 residues. In germline, CDR1 is SGHNT, CDR2 YYREEE (reference sequence). The CDR3 sequence: CASSRGVASPPQETQYF. The CDR3 nucleotides are TGTGCCAGCAGCCGCGGGGTAGCTAGCCCCCCTCAAGAGACCCAGTACTTC.

The chain has TRBV14 and TRBJ2-4, with TRBD1 matching 7 bases. The junction had 9 bases not matched to a gene; V was cut back by 6 bases and J by 1 base. There are 16 residues in the CDR3. CDR1 and CDR2 from the germline V gene are SGHDN and FVKESK. The CDR3 DNA follows: TGTGCCAGCAGTAGAAGGGGGCAGAAGGCCAAAAACATTCAGTACTTC. It specifies CASSRRGQKAKNIQYF.

The chain links TRBV7-2 to TRBJ1-2, with no clear D. The CDR3 loop spans 18 amino acids. V was clipped by 1 base and J by 1 base, with 19 bases between them. Looked up from germline, CDR1 is SGHTA and CDR2 is FQGNSA. CDR3 sequence (DNA): TGTGCCAGCAGCTTAGTCGGACCCGAAAGCAGGTTTAACTATGGCTACACCTTC. This sequence encodes CASSLVGPESRFNYGYTF.

The chain uses TRBV5-8 and TRBJ2-7, with 7 bases fitting TRBD1. Trimming took 4 bases from V and 0 from J; bases not matched to a gene: 4. Looked up from germline, CDR1 is SGHTS and CDR2 is YDEGEE. This CDR3 has 14 residues. CDR3 residues: CASSPNRGSYEQYF. The DNA of the CDR3 is TGTGCCAGCAGCCCGAACAGGGGCTCCTACGAGCAGTACTTC.

This chain joins TRBV28 and TRBJ2-1; the match to TRBD2 covers 10 bases. Trimming removed 2 bases from V and 9 bases from J; junction bases left unmatched: 7. There are 15 residues in the CDR3. The germline V gene has CDR1 MDHEN and CDR2 SYDVKM. The CDR3 nucleotides read TGTGCCAGCAGTTTAGCCCTAGCGGGAGCGCTTGAGCAGTTCTTC. Its translation: CASSLALAGALEQFF.

This chain links TRBV28 with TRBJ2-3; no clear D gene. The germline gives CDR1 MDHEN, CDR2 SYDVKM. The CDR3 runs to 12 residues. The germline V and J ends were trimmed by 8 bases and 2 bases, with 8 bases remaining between them. The CDR3: CASHHATDTQYF. The CDR3 bases are TGTGCCAGCCACCATGCCACAGATACGCAGTATTTT.

V and J are TRBV28 and TRBJ2-1; 8 bases align to TRBD1. CDR1 and CDR2 from the germline V gene are MDHEN and SYDVKM. V was clipped by 3 bases and J by 5 bases; unmatched bases: 12. There are 17 residues in the CDR3. CDR3 protein: CASSFSDQDRENNEQFF. CDR3 in DNA: TGTGCCAGCAGTTTTTCGGATCAGGACAGGGAAAACAATGAGCAGTTCTTC. Variable domain in full (rest from reference TRBV28 and TRBJ2-1): DVKVTQSSRYLVKRTGEKVFLECVQDMDHENMFWYRQDPGLGLRLIYFSYDVKMKEKGDIPEGYSVSREKKERFSLILESASTNQTSMYLCASSFSDQDRENNEQFFGPGTRLTVL.

The rearrangement links TRBV7-6 to TRBJ2-5, with 9 bases that match TRBD1. V shed 0 bases, J shed 3 bases, and the junction held 5 bases outside the gene matches. Germline lookup yields CDR1 SGHVS and CDR2 FNYEAQ. The CDR3 sequence is 16 residues long. CDR3 protein: CASSLALDRGKETQYF. CDR3 sequence (DNA): TGTGCCAGCAGCTTAGCCTTGGACAGGGGTAAAGAGACCCAGTACTTC.

DNA of the CDR3: TGCGCCAGCAGCCTCGACCTAGCGGGAAGCAGTCGGGTTGGGCAGTTCTTC. Its protein is CASSLDLAGSSRVGQFF. The rearrangement uses TRBV4-1 and TRBJ2-1; 9 bases align to TRBD2. The CDR3 has 17 amino acids. Losses at the gene ends were 4 bases for V and 12 bases for J; bases not matched to a gene: 19. Per germline, CDR1 MGHRA and CDR2 YSYEKL.

The gene calls are TRBV19 and TRBJ2-3; the D gene is possibly TRBD2 (5 bases). CDR3 size: 13 residues. V gave up 4 bases and J gave up 6 bases, with 11 bases separating them. CDR1 LNHDA and CDR2 SQIVND come from the germline V gene (reference sequence). CDR3 DNA: TGTGCCAGTAGTAGTCCGTCGGGGGATACGCAGTATTTT. Amino acids: CASSSPSGDTQYF.